This paragraph reports one TCR beta chain. Its antigen is undetermined. Produced via immunoSEQ multiplex PCR; TCRdb's table is partial and in-frame only. The sample has about 380,000 clones, 95% to 97% seen once. This record comes from a study of shared clonotypes between healthy human individuals. Turning to the study itself: CD4 naive and CD4 memory each took three plates per donor, while CD8 naive took two and CD8 memory one.

The CDR3 spans 17 residues. Losses at the gene ends were 0 bases for V and 6 bases for J; bases not matched to a gene: 11. The germline gives CDR1 MGHRA, CDR2 YSYEKL. Study outcomes and limitations: Shared across several donors were 5% to 6% of the naive CD4 clonotypes. Generally, estimated richness proved larger in naive subsets than it did in memory subsets.

The study drew all its donors from Caucasian adults living in Nashville, Tennessee. The specimen was memory CD8+ T cells sorted from blood. Subset meaning: CD45RO+ cells pooled with CCR7-negative TemRA cells. The chain couples TRBV4-1 to TRBJ2-1, with TRBD2 matching 7 bases. The receptor was isolated from a man younger than 40 in good health. The CDR3 region has the DNA TGCGCCAGCAGCCAAGATGAAATAGGACTAGGCTTCAATGAGCAGTTCTTC. Its translation is CASSQDEIGLGFNEQFF.